These 20 T cell receptor beta chains were all obtained from the same sample, sequenced in a study of T cell responses to AZD1222 COVID-19 vaccine (dated by TCRdb to about 2021). According to the study, the label for this sample's time point signals: baseline before first vaccination. Library prep was done by the immunoSEQ multiplex PCR assay. TCRdb retrieved this table from immuneACCESS and kept in-frame rearrangements only. Not all clones are present; in checked studies, unresolved V genes account for under half, and no reason is known for the remainder. The sample table lists around 100,000 clones, approximately 86% of them with a count of one. In total, the top ten clones hold approximately 6% of the sample. Sequencing was performed on peripheral blood, taken on day 0 of AZD1222 vaccination. The receptors were gathered from an adult in good health.

The rearrangement links TRBV5-6 to TRBJ1-2; D is uncertain. Germline assignment: CDR1 SGHDT and CDR2 YYEEEE. The CDR3 is 14 residues long. The ends were cut back, 4 bases at V and 5 bases at J, with 15 bases in the middle. The CDR3 coding sequence is TGTGCCAGCAGCCATTCGTTTGCTGGTTATGGCTACACCTTC. Translating it yields CASSHSFAGYGYTF.

The rearrangement uses TRBV6-1 and TRBJ1-6, with TRBD1 identical over 7 bases. With V trimmed by 3 bases and J by 9 bases, 5 bases remained unmatched. Germline loops: CDR1 MNHNS, CDR2 SASEGT. CDR3 length: 14 residues. The CDR3 protein is CASSDKGAASPLHF. DNA for the CDR3: TGTGCCAGCAGTGACAAGGGGGCGGCTTCACCCCTCCACTTT.

The genes are TRBV4-1 and TRBJ1-3; D uncertain. The V end lost 2 bases, the J end lost 0 bases, and 2 bases lay between the germline ends. The CDR3 covers 13 residues. Germline assignment: CDR1 MGHRA and CDR2 YSYEKL. CDR3: CASSQISGNTIYF. CDR3 bases: TGCGCCAGCAGCCAAATCTCTGGAAACACCATATATTTT.

This clone was seen a few times. The V gene is TRBV11-2, the J gene TRBJ1-1, with D perhaps TRBD1 (6 bases). This CDR3 contains 16 residues. V lost 1 base to trimming and J lost 0 bases, with 12 bases between them. Germline CDR1 and CDR2: SGHAT and FQNNGV. For the CDR3, the DNA is TGTGCCAGCAGCTTAGTATGGGGGCACATGAACACTGAAGCTTTCTTT. Translation: CASSLVWGHMNTEAFF.

V usage is TRBV10-3 and J usage is TRBJ2-2; the D call may be TRBD1 or TRBD2 (7 bases each). The CDR3 totals 17 residues. CDR1 is ENHRY, CDR2 SYGVKD, per germline. The ends were cut back, 10 bases at V and 4 bases at J, with 25 bases in the middle. The CDR3 sequence is CATSGLGTGEGTGELFF. CDR3 DNA sequence: TGTGCCACCTCAGGTCTTGGAACAGGGGAGGGCACCGGGGAGCTGTTTTTT.

V usage is TRBV7-9 and J usage is TRBJ1-1, with TRBD1 identical over 7 bases. CDR3 length equals 14 residues. CDR1 SEHNR and CDR2 FQNEAQ come from the germline V gene (reference sequence). Losses at the gene ends were 5 bases for V and 4 bases for J; bases not matched to a gene: 7. CDR3 nucleotides: TGTGCCAGCAGCCCACAGGGGATGGGCACTGAAGCTTTCTTT. It is translated as CASSPQGMGTEAFF.

This rearrangement joins TRBV25-1 to TRBJ1-4, with D unresolved. Germline CDR1 is MGHDK and CDR2 is SYGVNS. The CDR3 length is 14 residues. Trimming left V 6 bases short and J 6 bases short, with 14 bases between. Here the CDR3 DNA reads TGTGCCAGCAGCAAGACTGATCACTATGAAAAACTGTTTTTT. Translated: CASSKTDHYEKLFF.

This clone was seen a few times. The chain couples TRBV6-6 to TRBJ1-5; 9 positions match TRBD1. The CDR3 loop spans 16 amino acids. CDR1 and CDR2 (germline): MNHNY, SVGAGI (reference sequence). The ends lost 4 bases at V and 3 bases at J; junction bases unmatched: 7. The chain's CDR3 is CASSLRTGAANQPQHF. Written as DNA, the CDR3 is TGTGCCAGCAGTTTGCGGACAGGGGCCGCCAATCAGCCCCAGCATTTT.

V and J are TRBV19 and TRBJ1-1; 10 bases match TRBD1. CDR1 is LNHDA and CDR2 is SQIVND in the germline V gene (reference sequence). The trim removed 6 bases at V and 7 bases at J, leaving 17 bases unmatched. The CDR3 spans 17 residues. The CDR3 region has the DNA TGTGCCAGTAGCGAAAAGACAGGGGGCACTACTAGCGGTGAAGCTTTCTTT. It codes for CASSEKTGGTTSGEAFF.

The gene calls are TRBV19 and TRBJ1-3; tentatively, D is TRBD1 (5 bases). The CDR3 extends over 17 amino acids. Trimming pared 5 bases from V and 4 bases from J, leaving 21 bases between. Looked up from germline, CDR1 is LNHDA and CDR2 is SQIVND (reference sequence). In nucleotides, the CDR3 is TGTGCCAGTAGTGACCCTACCACCGGGGGTCGAGGAAACACCATATATTTT. It codes for CASSDPTTGGRGNTIYF.

The CDR3 bases are TGTGCCAGCAGGGACTACTACGAGCAGTACTTC. Protein: CASRDYYEQYF. The genes are TRBV2 and TRBJ2-7; possible D gene TRBD2, 6 bases. Trimming took off 6 bases at V and 3 bases at J, with 6 bases between the two ends. The germline gives CDR1 SNHLY, CDR2 FYNNEI. The CDR3 runs 11 residues.

V gene TRBV30 combines with J gene TRBJ1-1; tentatively, D is TRBD1 (6 bases). This CDR3 has 17 residues. Germline CDR1 and CDR2: GTSNPN and SVGIG (reference sequence). Trimming left V 7 bases short and J 3 bases short, with 27 bases between. The CDR3 region has the DNA TGTGCCTCGTCCTTTGGGGGCATCTCTGGAGGGGACACTGAAGCTTTCTTT. Encoded protein: CASSFGGISGGDTEAFF.

This clone was picked up one time. The V call is TRBV6-1, the J call TRBJ1-5; D may be TRBD1 (6 bases). V was shortened by 1 base and J by 5 bases, with 9 bases between the two germline ends. Per the germline V gene, CDR1 is MNHNS and CDR2 is SASEGT. The CDR3 totals 14 residues. CDR3 region: CASSEGRGDQPQHF. The CDR3 region has the DNA TGTGCCAGCAGTGAAGGCAGGGGAGATCAGCCCCAGCATTTT.

V gene TRBV19 combines with J gene TRBJ1-5, with D possibly TRBD1 on 6 matching bases. The V gene's germline CDR1 is LNHDA and CDR2 SQIVND (reference sequence). V was pared by 8 bases and J by 7 bases, with 24 bases between. This CDR3 comprises 16 residues. The CDR3 reads CASQPNGGTGQQPQHF. In nucleotides, the CDR3 is TGTGCCAGTCAGCCCAACGGGGGTACAGGGCAGCAGCCCCAGCATTTT.

The V and J genes are TRBV18 and TRBJ1-1, with 10 bases aligning to TRBD1. Trimming removed 5 bases from V and 4 bases from J; junction bases left unmatched: 1. Germline CDR1 is KGHSH and CDR2 is LQKENI. CDR3 size: 13 residues. CDR3 bases: TGTGCCAGCTCAGGGGACAGGGGCACTGAAGCTTTCTTT. This codes for CASSGDRGTEAFF.

This rearrangement joins TRBV10-3 to TRBJ1-3; D is unclear. The germline gives CDR1 ENHRY, CDR2 SYGVKD. This CDR3 has 13 residues. V was pared by 6 bases and J by 2 bases, with 8 bases between. As DNA, the CDR3 is TGTGCCATCAGGCCCGGCACTGGAAACACCATATATTTT. Encoded protein: CAIRPGTGNTIYF.

The chain links TRBV25-1 to TRBJ2-7, with D uncertain. Germline V gives CDR1 MGHDK, CDR2 SYGVNS. V dropped 4 bases and J dropped 3 bases, with 7 bases sitting between them. There are 12 residues in the CDR3. This CDR3 reads CASSVDGYEQYF. The CDR3 region has the DNA TGTGCCAGCAGTGTCGACGGCTACGAGCAGTACTTC.

This chain links TRBV12-2 with TRBJ1-3. TRBV12-2 is annotated as a pseudogene. The CDR3 is made up of 13 amino acids. The CDR3 DNA reads as TGTGCAAGTCTTTATCCTGCCGGAAACACCATATATTTT. Protein sequence: CASLYPAGNTIYF.

In regard to this clone: A junction boundary mismatches the germline segment, possibly from a read error. The chain carries TRBV6-5 and TRBJ2-4; D possibly corresponds to TRBD1 (5 bases). The CDR3 is 14 amino acids. Germline V gene lookup returns CDR1 MNHEY and CDR2 SVGAGI. The CDR3 sequence: CASSKTGDKNIQYF. DNA for the CDR3: TGTGCCAGCAGTAAAACAGGAGACAAAAACATTCAGTACTTT.

CDR3 sequence reads: CASSSGQMFQETQYF. The CDR3 DNA follows: TGCGCCAGCAGCTCGGGACAGATGTTCCAAGAGACCCAGTACTTC. V is TRBV5-1 and J is TRBJ2-5, with 7 nucleotides matching TRBD1. V was clipped by 3 bases and J by 1 base; unmatched bases: 6. The CDR3 is made up of 15 amino acids. Germline V gene lookup returns CDR1 SGHRS and CDR2 YFSETQ. The full variable domain, completed using reference TRBV5-1 and TRBJ2-5, is KAGVTQTPRYLIKTRGQQVTLSCSPISGHRSVSWYQQTPGQGLQFLFEYFSETQRNKGNFPGRFSGRQFSNSRSEMNVSTLELGDSALYLCASSSGQMFQETQYFGPGTRLLVL.